This passage covers 8 T cell receptor beta chains from one sample sequenced in a study of regulatory and conventional T cells in RAG deficiency. Genomic DNA came from blood conventional CD4+ T cells gated CD25-low CD127-high. Profiled with immunoSEQ multiplex PCR; TCRdb holds only in-frame clones, not every one. The table has 22,000 or so clones, around 92% seen once; the top ten hold under 0.85%. This sample was also put to use in a study of regulatory T cells. As reported in that work: The PCR used 52 TRBV and 13 TRBJ primers.

The specimen sequenced was CD4+ T cells sorted from blood. These TCRs come from a human donor in good health.

V gene TRBV10-3 combines with J gene TRBJ2-1, with D hard to call. There are 14 residues in the CDR3. In germline, CDR1 is ENHRY, CDR2 SYGVKD. Trimming left V 9 bases short and J 3 bases short, with 15 bases between. The CDR3 protein is CAITYSAVYNEQFF. The CDR3, as DNA: TGTGCCATTACCTACAGCGCCGTCTACAATGAGCAGTTCTTC.

This chain uses TRBV6-1 with TRBJ1-1; TRBD1 matches 7 bases. The V and J ends lost 7 bases and 4 bases, in that order; junction bases with no gene match: 3. CDR3 length equals 12 residues. From germline, CDR1 is MNHNS and CDR2 SASEGT. Written as DNA, the CDR3 is TGTGCCAGCACAGGGGGGAGCACTGAAGCTTTCTTT. Encoded protein: CASTGGSTEAFF.

V is TRBV19 and J is TRBJ1-2, with no clear D. V gave up 3 bases and J gave up 3 bases, with 14 bases separating them. The germline gives CDR1 LNHDA, CDR2 SQIVND (reference sequence). The CDR3 loop spans 15 amino acids. The CDR3, as DNA: TGTGCCAGTAGTATGCAAGCGTCTTTGGACTATGGCTACACCTTC. Protein sequence: CASSMQASLDYGYTF.

The chain links TRBV27 to TRBJ2-5; 8 nucleotides match TRBD2. The CDR3 covers 15 residues. Germline assignment: CDR1 MNHEY and CDR2 SMNVEV (reference sequence). The J segment lost 7 bases and the V segment lost 4 bases, leaving 11 bases of the junction unmatched. The CDR3 here is CASSSPGGRLGTQYF. CDR3 bases: TGTGCCAGCAGTTCCCCGGGCGGGAGGTTGGGGACCCAGTACTTC.

V gene TRBV7-9 combines with J gene TRBJ1-4, with TRBD1 as a possible D gene (5 bases). This CDR3 is 14 amino acids long. Trimming took 2 bases from V and 6 from J, leaving 10 bases between them. Germline CDR1 reads SEHNR; CDR2 reads FQNEAQ (reference sequence). The CDR3 DNA follows: TGTGCCAGCAGCTTACCCCAGGGTGATGAAAAACTGTTTTTT. Translated, it gives CASSLPQGDEKLFF.

The rearrangement links TRBV4-1 to TRBJ2-1; D gene unclear. Looked up from germline, CDR1 is MGHRA and CDR2 is YSYEKL. The CDR3 covers 14 residues. Trimming pared 2 bases from V and 8 bases from J, leaving 13 bases between. CDR3 loop: CASSQNMFLDEQFF. The CDR3 region has the DNA TGCGCCAGCAGCCAAAACATGTTCCTCGATGAGCAGTTCTTC.

This clone was found once. The rearrangement joins TRBV19 to TRBJ2-6, with D uncertain. From germline, CDR1 is LNHDA and CDR2 SQIVND (reference sequence). The CDR3 totals 14 residues. Trimming removed 6 bases from V and 2 bases from J, with 8 bases in between. CDR3 sequence reads: CASRVVAGANVLTF. In DNA form, the CDR3 reads TGTGCCAGTAGGGTGGTGGCTGGGGCCAACGTCCTGACTTTC.

This clone was seen a single time. This chain connects TRBV5-1 to TRBJ2-3; 12 nucleotides agree with TRBD2. The J segment lost 2 bases and the V segment lost 1 base, leaving 5 bases of the junction unmatched. Germline CDR1 and CDR2: SGHRS and YFSETQ. The CDR3 loop spans 17 amino acids. The CDR3 region has the DNA TGCGCCAGCAGCTTGATTACTAGCGGGGGGACCACAGATACGCAGTATTTT. Protein sequence: CASSLITSGGTTDTQYF.